Listed here are 18 T cell receptor beta chains from one sample, sequenced in a study of blood T cell repertoires in COVID-19. This table comes from immunoSEQ multiplex PCR, and its TCRdb copy is limited to in-frame clones, with some not included. The sample has roughly 300,000 clones; 85% to 90% are singletons. The sequenced sample was peripheral blood. The receptors derive from a woman aged 40 to 50 who had recovered from COVID-19.

This sequence joins TRBV4-3 and TRBJ2-2; D may be TRBD1 (6 bases). Germline CDR1 is LGHNA and CDR2 is YSLEER. The length of the CDR3 is 17 residues. V lost 4 bases to trimming and J lost 5 bases, with 20 bases between them. The CDR3 region has the DNA TGCGCCAGCAGCCTCCACTGGACAGATTACGGAACCGGGGAGCTGTTTTTT. It specifies CASSLHWTDYGTGELFF.

The rearrangement uses TRBV10-3 and TRBJ1-1, with 9 bases identical to TRBD1. The CDR3 totals 15 residues. The trim removed 6 bases at V and 3 bases at J, leaving 8 bases unmatched. CDR1 and CDR2 from the germline V gene are ENHRY and SYGVKD. In DNA, the CDR3 is TGTGCCATCAGCTCCGGGACAGGGTTTTACACTGAAGCTTTCTTT. It encodes CAISSGTGFYTEAFF.

This clone was recorded a few times. Sequence at one end of the junction differs from germline and may be a read error. CDR3 coding DNA: TGTGCCAGCAGTCAAGGACAGGGGATTTCCTTC. It is translated as CASSQGQGISF. The genes are TRBV6-2 or TRBV6-3 and TRBJ1-2; 9 bases align to TRBD1. From germline, CDR1 is MNHEY and CDR2 SVGEGT. This CDR3 spans 11 amino acids.

V gene TRBV29-1 combines with J gene TRBJ2-1; TRBD1 matches 10 bases. In germline, CDR1 is SQVTM, CDR2 ANQGSEA. The CDR3 covers 12 residues. The CDR3 loop is CSAAIDRGRRFF. CDR3 in DNA: TGCAGTGCAGCCATCGACAGGGGGCGCAGGTTCTTC.

This chain connects TRBV10-3 to TRBJ1-3; TRBD1 is a possible D gene (5 bases). With 3 bases removed from V and 0 bases from J, the gap between germline ends came to 6 bases. The CDR3 totals 14 residues. CDR1 is ENHRY and CDR2 is SYGVKD in the germline V gene. CDR3 bases: TGTGCCATCAGTGACAGGGCCTCTGGAAACACCATATATTTT. Its protein is CAISDRASGNTIYF.

J is TRBJ2-3 and V is TRBV3-1 (or the pseudogene TRBV3-2); 8 nucleotides match TRBD2. CDR1 is LGHDT, CDR2 YNNKEL, per germline (reference sequence). The CDR3 is 15 amino acids. J gave up 0 bases and V 7 bases, and 6 bases lay outside the gene matches. DNA of the CDR3: TGTGCCAGCATCCATAGCGGGGATAGCACAGATACGCAGTATTTT. The encoded protein is CASIHSGDSTDTQYF.

This chain uses TRBV5-1 with TRBJ2-3, with 8 positions matching TRBD1. The CDR3 length is 16 residues. Losses at the gene ends were 5 bases for V and 5 bases for J; bases not matched to a gene: 13. The germline gives CDR1 SGHRS, CDR2 YFSETQ. The CDR3 sequence is CASRGRDRIGIDTQYF. The CDR3 DNA reads TGCGCCAGCAGGGGAAGGGACAGGATAGGTATAGATACGCAGTATTTT.

The V and J genes are TRBV5-1 and TRBJ1-5; 7 nucleotides agree with TRBD1. CDR1 is SGHRS, CDR2 YFSETQ, per germline. V was pared by 0 bases and J by 5 bases, with 5 bases of the junction left unmatched. This CDR3 is 15 amino acids long. CDR3: CASSLVGGSDQPQHF. Here the CDR3 DNA reads TGCGCCAGCAGCTTGGTAGGGGGCTCAGATCAGCCCCAGCATTTT.

V gene TRBV6-4 combines with J gene TRBJ1-2; TRBD1 agrees at 7 bases. Germline CDR1 is MRHNA and CDR2 is SNTAGT. The CDR3 covers 17 residues. V trimming: 10 bases; J trimming: 1 base; junction bases outside the gene matches: 18. CDR3 protein: CAISTRRTGIINYGYTF. Written as DNA, the CDR3 is TGTGCCATCTCTACCCGGAGGACAGGAATAATTAACTATGGCTACACCTTC.

A note on this clone: This sample includes further DNA sequences coding for the same CDR3. This chain connects TRBV2 to TRBJ2-7; TRBD1 agrees at 8 bases. Germline loops: CDR1 SNHLY, CDR2 FYNNEI. J gave up 2 bases and V 2 bases, and 2 bases lay outside the gene matches. This CDR3 region has 14 residues. Written as DNA, the CDR3 is TGTGCCAGCAGTGAACAGGGGGCTACCTACGAGCAGTACTTC. This gives the protein CASSEQGATYEQYF.

J is TRBJ1-5 and V is TRBV10-3, with D uncertain. Germline assignment: CDR1 ENHRY and CDR2 SYGVKD. CDR3 length: 14 amino acids. Trimming removed 2 bases from V and 2 bases from J, with 7 bases in between. The CDR3 sequence is CAISEQVGNQPQHF. The CDR3 nucleotides are TGTGCCATCAGTGAGCAGGTGGGCAATCAGCCCCAGCATTTT.

V gene TRBV2 combines with J gene TRBJ1-6; no firm D call. Trimming took 4 bases from V and 10 from J, leaving 11 bases between them. The CDR3 loop spans 13 amino acids. CDR1 is SNHLY, CDR2 FYNNEI, per germline. Written as DNA, the CDR3 is TGTGCCAGCAGTGGGTGGAGGAGCTCACCCCTCCACTTT. It translates to CASSGWRSSPLHF.

V and J are TRBV6-5 and TRBJ1-3; 7 bases agree with TRBD1. Germline V gives CDR1 MNHEY, CDR2 SVGAGI. V was clipped by 6 bases and J by 0 bases; unmatched bases: 2. CDR3 length equals 14 residues. CDR3 sequence: CASSPGGSGNTIYF. The CDR3, as DNA: TGTGCCAGCAGCCCAGGGGGCTCTGGAAACACCATATATTTT.

The chain carries TRBV3-1 (or the pseudogene TRBV3-2) and TRBJ2-1, with D possibly TRBD1 on 6 matching bases. Trimming cost V 7 bases and J 2 bases, with 15 bases left between them. The CDR3 extends over 15 amino acids. Germline V gene data show CDR1 as LGHDT and CDR2 as YNNKEL (reference sequence). CDR3 amino acids: CASTLTGLPYNEQFF. The CDR3 DNA is TGTGCCAGCACCCTCACAGGGCTCCCCTACAATGAGCAGTTCTTC.

The rearrangement uses TRBV25-1 and TRBJ2-2; D is uncertain. The V end was cut by 5 bases, the J end by 4 bases, with 8 bases between. The germline gives CDR1 MGHDK, CDR2 SYGVNS. This CDR3 is 13 amino acids long. The CDR3 loop is CASSWRITGELFF. The CDR3 bases are TGTGCCAGCAGTTGGCGGATCACCGGGGAGCTGTTTTTT.

The chain uses TRBV9 and TRBJ1-3; tentatively, D is TRBD1 (6 bases). The CDR3 extends over 15 amino acids. Germline V gene sequence: CDR1 SGDLS, CDR2 YYNGEE. V was clipped by 4 bases and J by 2 bases, with 13 bases between them. The CDR3 DNA follows: TGTGCCAGCAGCCCGACGGGGGGCCCTGGAAACACCATATATTTT. Protein: CASSPTGGPGNTIYF.

The gene calls are TRBV5-6 and TRBJ2-7; D call uncertain. From germline, CDR1 is SGHDT and CDR2 YYEEEE. Trimming pared 1 base from V and 3 bases from J, leaving 17 bases between. The CDR3 is 16 residues long. This CDR3 is CASSLFVTPQLYEQYF. Here the CDR3 DNA reads TGTGCCAGCAGCTTGTTCGTGACACCTCAACTCTACGAGCAGTACTTC.

The table lists this clone with a few counts. V usage is TRBV5-4 and J usage is TRBJ1-6, with a weak D call TRBD1 (5 bases). The CDR3 runs to 14 residues. Germline V gene sequence: CDR1 SGHNT, CDR2 YYREEE (reference sequence). The ends were cut back, 4 bases at V and 12 bases at J, with 17 bases in the middle. The CDR3 DNA is TGTGCCAGCAGCCCTGACAGTTCCCAGAAACCCCTCCACTTT. It encodes CASSPDSSQKPLHF. Combining the CDR3 with reference TRBV5-4 and TRBJ1-6 gives the whole variable domain ETGVTQSPTHLIKTRGQQVTLRCSSQSGHNTVSWYQQALGQGPQFIFQYYREEENGRGNFPPRFSGLQFPNYSSELNVNALELDDSALYLCASSPDSSQKPLHFGNGTRLTVT.